The clone carrying this TCR beta chain was seen ten or more times. Time point defined: newly diagnosed GD, antithyroid drugs for less than 3 months. PBMCs provided the RNA from which the TCR library was made. Staff drew about 8.2 milliliters of peripheral blood into EDTA tubes. This entry is derived from a study of regulatory T cells in long-lasting Graves disease. Through Arm-PCR of CDR3 regions and iRepertoire HTBI primers, TCR beta libraries were built. Via MiXCR, TCRdb re-called the multiplex PCR reads, giving one row per CDR3 protein. The sample carries under 300,000 distinct CDR3 sequences, 15% to 20% recorded once. This sample was shared with a second study, whose subject was T cells in Graves' hyperthyroidism and ophthalmopathy. As that report states: Stability of Graves' hyperthyroidism was defined as absent ophthalmopathy progression within 18 months. The blood repertoire included most of the expanded thyroid clonotypes above 0.001.

The source is a woman aged 30 to 39 with Graves disease. The material sequenced was peripheral blood mononuclear cells (PBMCs), taken at new diagnosis, from a patient treated with antithyroid drugs.

CDR3 DNA: TGCAGTGCTCACAGAAGGGTAGTCTATGGCTACACCTTC. Its protein product is CSAHRRVVYGYTF. This chain joins TRBV20-1 and TRBJ1-2; no reliable D call. The V end was cut by 5 bases, the J end by 4 bases, with 14 bases between. The CDR3 is made up of 13 amino acids. The germline CDR1 and CDR2 sequences are DFQATT and SNEGSKA (reference sequence).